The 9 T cell receptor beta chains in this list originate from one sample, sequenced in a study of long-term antiretroviral therapy in people with HIV. Researchers ran immunoSEQ v3.0 at survey level. Assay used: immunoSEQ multiplex PCR; TCRdb lists only in-frame clones, some missing. The sample holds 30,000 or so clones, 80% to 90% seen once. The input for sequencing was unsorted PBMCs, taken 0.8 years before starting antiretroviral therapy. These receptors originate from a man younger than 30 with HIV.

The rearrangement uses TRBV29-1 and TRBJ1-3; D perhaps matches TRBD1 (6 bases). In germline, CDR1 is SQVTM, CDR2 ANQGSEA. The CDR3 sequence is 13 residues long. Trimming took 4 bases from V and 4 from J, leaving 11 bases between them. CDR3 coding DNA: TGCAGCGTTGGAGCAGGGGTCGGAAACACCATATATTTT. Encoded protein: CSVGAGVGNTIYF.

The sample holds one count of this clone. The CDR3: CASSLGQNNEQFF. Written as DNA, the CDR3 is TGTGCCAGCAGCTTAGGCCAAAACAATGAGCAGTTCTTC. The chain joins TRBV11-1 to TRBJ2-1; D is unclear. The V gene's germline CDR1 is SGHAT and CDR2 FQDESV (reference sequence). The CDR3 is 13 residues long. V was clipped by 1 base and J by 5 bases, with 6 bases between them.

This chain links TRBV28 with TRBJ1-2; no reliable D call. Germline CDR1 is MDHEN and CDR2 is SYDVKM. V was shortened by 6 bases and J by 0 bases, with 11 bases between the two germline ends. The CDR3 is 14 residues long. The CDR3 region has the DNA TGTGCCAGCAGCCCCCATACTTCTAACTATGGCTACACCTTC. Amino acid sequence: CASSPHTSNYGYTF.

The genes are TRBV30 and TRBJ2-4; TRBD1 matches at 7 bases. With V trimmed by 0 bases and J by 8 bases, 4 bases remained unmatched. The length of the CDR3 is 13 residues. Germline CDR1 is GTSNPN and CDR2 is SVGIG (reference sequence). The CDR3 sequence is CAWSVGTGDIQYF. The CDR3 region has the DNA TGTGCCTGGAGTGTCGGAACAGGGGACATTCAGTACTTC.

This clone was detected a few times. This sequence joins TRBV19 and TRBJ2-1; a possible D gene is TRBD1 (6 bases). Germline values: CDR1 LNHDA, CDR2 SQIVND (reference sequence). Trimming cost V 7 bases and J 6 bases, with 13 bases left between them. This CDR3 comprises 13 residues. As DNA, the CDR3 is TGTGCCAGTACTACAGGGTATGTCAATGAGCAGTTCTTC. Translation gives CASTTGYVNEQFF.

The DNA for the CDR3 is TGTGCCAGCAGCCCCACGGGGGCTGAAGCTTTCTTT. Its protein product is CASSPTGAEAFF. The chain links TRBV7-9 to TRBJ1-1, with D possibly TRBD1 on 5 matching bases. There are 12 residues in the CDR3. V was pared by 5 bases and J by 6 bases, with 10 bases between. Per the germline V gene, CDR1 is SEHNR and CDR2 is FQNEAQ (reference sequence). Together with reference TRBV7-9 and TRBJ1-1, the CDR3 gives the full variable domain: DTGVSQNPRHKITKRGQNVTFRCDPISEHNRLYWYRQTLGQGPEFLTYFQNEAQLEKSRLLSDRFSAERPKGSFSTLEIQRTEQGDSAMYLCASSPTGAEAFFGQGTRLTVV.

This chain connects TRBV5-1 to TRBJ2-3; TRBD2 might be the D (5 bases). The V end lost 7 bases, the J end lost 2 bases, and 17 bases lay between the germline ends. Germline CDR1 and CDR2: SGHRS and YFSETQ. The CDR3 length is 15 residues. CDR3 bases: TGCGCCAGCCGACTAATGCGTGCTCACACAGATACGCAGTATTTT. Protein product: CASRLMRAHTDTQYF.

V is TRBV6-5 and J is TRBJ1-2, with D unclear. CDR1 and CDR2 from the germline V gene are MNHEY and SVGAGI. This CDR3 contains 12 residues. Trimming stripped 11 bases from V and 3 bases from J, with 13 bases between. In DNA form, the CDR3 reads TGTGCCTGCACCTCCGGGGACTATGGCTACACCTTC. Amino acids: CACTSGDYGYTF.

CDR3 sequence reads: CASRPGTGVSDTQYF. The DNA of the CDR3 is TGTGCCAGCAGGCCCGGGACAGGGGTGTCGGATACGCAGTATTTT. The chain carries TRBV6-6 and TRBJ2-3, with 10 bases that match TRBD1. The V and J ends lost 6 bases and 6 bases, in that order; junction bases with no gene match: 9. Germline-derived CDR1 and CDR2 are MNHNY and SVGAGI (reference sequence). CDR3 length equals 15 residues.